The clone carrying this TCR beta chain was counted many times. Its antigen is as yet unknown. The data were obtained in a study of blood T cells in healthy people across ages. Points from the study as a whole: Naive CD4+ cells and diversity were both higher in long-lived donors than in aged donors.

The CDR3 is 13 amino acids. V lost 7 bases and J 0 bases, leaving 11 bases between the germline ends. The germline V gene encodes CDR1 SGHNT and CDR2 YYREEE (reference sequence). Alongside a J-beta primer mix, a sample-barcoded 5' primer served in a second PCR lasting about 7 to 12 cycles. TCRdb passed the 5' RACE reads through MiXCR, listing each CDR3 protein once. The repertoire holds hundreds of thousands of distinct CDR3 sequences, with less than 35% as singletons. No fewer than 6 million PBMCs went into each sample. This chain uses TRBV5-4 with TRBJ2-7, with D possibly being TRBD1 (6 bases). This receptor was identified in a woman older than 75 in good health. The specimen was blood. CDR3 in DNA: TGTGCCAGCCGACAGGCCAGCTCCTACGAGCAGTACTTC. Translated, it gives CASRQASSYEQYF.